This T cell receptor (beta chain) comes out of a study of blood T cell repertoires in COVID-19. About the study: Sample material is recorded as cDNA or gDNA derived from T cells, B-cell-depleted T cells, or PBMCs.

CDR1 MNHEY and CDR2 SVGEGT come from the germline V gene. Trimming at V came to 4 bases and at J to 6 bases, leaving 12 bases not matched to a gene. This CDR3 is built from 15 residues. Clones were sequenced by immunoSEQ multiplex PCR, and TCRdb holds only the in-frame ones, with some missing. This sample yields about 32,000 clones, of which roughly 92% are seen a single time; 3% to 4.5% belongs to the top ten. The sequence came from a man in his 60s with acute or convalescent COVID-19. This chain uses TRBV6-2 or TRBV6-3 with TRBJ2-7; TRBD1 matches 7 bases. The sequencing sample was made of peripheral blood. CDR3: CASSFLRGRFPEQYF. For the CDR3, the DNA is TGTGCCAGCAGTTTCCTAAGGGGGCGCTTTCCCGAGCAGTACTTC.